This TCR beta chain is from a study of blood T cell repertoires in COVID-19. Study-level background: Acute and convalescent COVID-19 samples came from the United States, Italy and Spain. T cells, B-cell-depleted T cells, or PBMCs supplied cDNA or gDNA.

Original processing methods: Cell counts per sample came from amplifying reference gene primers. Sequencing was performed with immunoSEQ multiplex PCR; in TCRdb, only in-frame clones are kept and a portion is missing. The V and J calls and clone size are taken from that table; D and trimming were inferred from the DNA. The sample has 260,000 or so clones, roughly four fifths seen once; the top ten hold 4.7%. This TCR was recovered from a woman aged 70-85 years with acute or convalescent COVID-19. Sequencing was done on a sample of peripheral blood.

The CDR3 nucleotides read TGTGCCAGCTCACCCAGACAGGAAGGAGATGGCTACACCTTC. Translation gives CASSPRQEGDGYTF. The V call is TRBV18, the J call TRBJ1-2; D possibly corresponds to TRBD1 (6 bases). V was clipped by 3 bases and J by 6 bases, with 14 bases between them. This CDR3 region has 14 residues. Germline assignment: CDR1 KGHSH and CDR2 LQKENI.